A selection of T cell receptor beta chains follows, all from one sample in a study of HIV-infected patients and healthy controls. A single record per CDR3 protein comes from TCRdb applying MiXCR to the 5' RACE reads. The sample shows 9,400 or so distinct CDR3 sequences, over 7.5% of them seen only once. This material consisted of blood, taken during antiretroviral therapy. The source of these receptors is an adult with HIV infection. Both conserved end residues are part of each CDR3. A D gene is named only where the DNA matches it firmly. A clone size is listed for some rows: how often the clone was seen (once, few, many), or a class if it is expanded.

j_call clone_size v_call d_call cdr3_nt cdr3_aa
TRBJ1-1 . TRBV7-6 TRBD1 TGTGCCAGCAGCCGGGACAGGGAAGGTGACACTGAAGCTTTCTTT CASSRDREGDTEAFF
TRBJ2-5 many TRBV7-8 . TGTGCCAGCAGCTTAGCATCGGCGGAGACCCAGTACTTC CASSLASAETQYF
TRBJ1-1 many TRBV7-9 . TGTGCCAGCAGCCTTTCTAGCACTGAAGCTTTCTTT CASSLSSTEAFF
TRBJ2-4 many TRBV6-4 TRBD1 TGTGCCAGCAGTGAATCGGGACAGGGGGGTGACATTCAGTACTTC CASSESGQGGDIQYF
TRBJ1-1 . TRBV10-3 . TGTGCCATCAGTCAGTCAGGGAGCCCCGAAGCTTTCTTT CAISQSGSPEAFF
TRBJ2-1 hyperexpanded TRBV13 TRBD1 TGTGCCAGCAGCGCGGACAGGTCCCAGTACGTCGATGAGCAGTTCTTC CASSADRSQYVDEQFF
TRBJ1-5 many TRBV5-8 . TGTGCCAGCAGCTTGGTCGCGGGGGCCAGCAATCAGCCCCAGCATTTT CASSLVAGASNQPQHF
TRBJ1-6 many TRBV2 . TGTGCCAGCAGCCTGCAGGAAGGGCTCTTTTCACCCCTCCACTTT CASSLQEGLFSPLHF
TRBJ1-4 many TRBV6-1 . TGTGCCAGCAGGAGACAAACTAATGAAAAACTGTTTTTT CASRRQTNEKLFF
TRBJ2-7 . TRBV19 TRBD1 TGTGCCAGTACGGGTTCAGGGGGTGTCTACGAGCAGTACTTC CASTGSGGVYEQYF
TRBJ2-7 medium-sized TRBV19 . TGTGCCAGTAGTATTGGGACTGCGAGCTCCTACGAGCAGTACTTC CASSIGTASSYEQYF
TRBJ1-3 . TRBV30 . TGTGCCTGGAGAACGGGGAACTCTGGAAACACCATATATTTT CAWRTGNSGNTIYF
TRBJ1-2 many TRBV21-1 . TGTGCCAGCAGTGAACTGGGGGGGCGCTGCTTTCATGGCTACACCTTC CASSELGGRCFHGYTF
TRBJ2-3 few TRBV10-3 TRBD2 TGTGCCATCAGTGGAGGACTAGCGGGGACAGATACGCAGTATTTT CAISGGLAGTDTQYF
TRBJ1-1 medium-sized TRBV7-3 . TGTGCCAGCAGCTTAGGACCCACTTCTGAAGCTTTCTTT CASSLGPTSEAFF